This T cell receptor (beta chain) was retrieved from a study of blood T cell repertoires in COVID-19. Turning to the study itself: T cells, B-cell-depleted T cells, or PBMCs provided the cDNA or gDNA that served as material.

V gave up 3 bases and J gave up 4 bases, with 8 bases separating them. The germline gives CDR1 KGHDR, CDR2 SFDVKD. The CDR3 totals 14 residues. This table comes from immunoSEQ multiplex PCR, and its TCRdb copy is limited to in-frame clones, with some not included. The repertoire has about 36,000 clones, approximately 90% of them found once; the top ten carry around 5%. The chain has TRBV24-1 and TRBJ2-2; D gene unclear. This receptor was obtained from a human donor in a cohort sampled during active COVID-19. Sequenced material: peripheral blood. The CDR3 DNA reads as TGTGCCACCAGTGATAACCCGAGCACCGGGGAGCTGTTTTTT. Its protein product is CATSDNPSTGELFF.